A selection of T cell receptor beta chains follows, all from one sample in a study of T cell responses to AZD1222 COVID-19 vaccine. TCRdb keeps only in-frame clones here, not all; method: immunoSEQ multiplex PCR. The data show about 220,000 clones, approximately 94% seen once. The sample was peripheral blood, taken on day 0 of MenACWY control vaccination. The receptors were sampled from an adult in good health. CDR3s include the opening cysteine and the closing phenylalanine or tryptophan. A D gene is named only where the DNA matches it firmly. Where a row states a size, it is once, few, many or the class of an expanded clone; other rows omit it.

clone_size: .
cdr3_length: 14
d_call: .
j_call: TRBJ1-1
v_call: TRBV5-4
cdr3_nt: TGTGCCAGCAGCTTGGGTTACAGGAACACTGAAGCTTTCTTT
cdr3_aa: CASSLGYRNTEAFF

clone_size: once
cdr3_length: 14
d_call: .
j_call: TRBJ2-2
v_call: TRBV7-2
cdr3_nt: TGTGCCAGCAGACAGCAGGGTCTTGGCGGGGAGCTGTTTTTT
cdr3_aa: CASRQQGLGGELFF

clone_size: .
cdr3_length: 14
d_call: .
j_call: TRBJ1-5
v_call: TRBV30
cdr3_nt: TGTGCCTGGAGTCACCAGGGAGGGAATCAGCCCCAGCATTTT
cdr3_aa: CAWSHQGGNQPQHF

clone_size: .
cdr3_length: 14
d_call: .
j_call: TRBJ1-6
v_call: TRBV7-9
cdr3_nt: TGTGCCAGCAGCTTAGGGGGAGTCGGTTCACCCCTCCACTTT
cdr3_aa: CASSLGGVGSPLHF

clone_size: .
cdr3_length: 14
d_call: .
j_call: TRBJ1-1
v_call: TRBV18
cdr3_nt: TGTGCCAGCTCAGGGGGACGGCTGAACACTGAAGCTTTCTTT
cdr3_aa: CASSGGRLNTEAFF

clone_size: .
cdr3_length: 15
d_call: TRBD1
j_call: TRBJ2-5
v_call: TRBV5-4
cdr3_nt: TGTGCCAGCAGCTTGGCGGGGACAGTGGGGGAGACCCAGTACTTC
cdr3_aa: CASSLAGTVGETQYF

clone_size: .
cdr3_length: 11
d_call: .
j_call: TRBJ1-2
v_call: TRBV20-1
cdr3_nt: TGCAGTGCTAGTGAGGGTTATGGCTACACCTTC
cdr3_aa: CSASEGYGYTF

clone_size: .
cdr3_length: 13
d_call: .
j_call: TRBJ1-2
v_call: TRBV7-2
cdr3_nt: TGTGCCAGCAGCCCGGGACGGAACTATGGCTACACCTTC
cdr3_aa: CASSPGRNYGYTF

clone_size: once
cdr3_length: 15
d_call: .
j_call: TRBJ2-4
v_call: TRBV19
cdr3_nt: TGTGCCAGTAGTATGGGGGATCTAGCCAAAAACATTCAGTACTTC
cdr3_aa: CASSMGDLAKNIQYF

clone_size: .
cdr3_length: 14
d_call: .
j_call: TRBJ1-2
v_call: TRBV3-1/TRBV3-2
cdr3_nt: TGTGCCAGCAGCCAAGCCGAGGGGTCCTATGGCTACACCTTC
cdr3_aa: CASSQAEGSYGYTF

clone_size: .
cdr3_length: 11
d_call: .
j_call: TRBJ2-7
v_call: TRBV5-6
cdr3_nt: TGTGCCAGCAGCCGGGTCTACGAGCAGTACTTC
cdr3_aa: CASSRVYEQYF

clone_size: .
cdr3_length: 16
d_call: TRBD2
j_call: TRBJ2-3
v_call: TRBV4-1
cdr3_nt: TGCGCCAGCAGCCAAGAGGAGCGGGGGACCACAGATACGCAGTATTTT
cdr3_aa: CASSQEERGTTDTQYF

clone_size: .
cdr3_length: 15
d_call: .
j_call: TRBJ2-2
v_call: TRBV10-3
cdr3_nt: TGTGCCATCAGTGATTCCCCTGAGAACACCGGGGAGCTGTTTTTT
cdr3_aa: CAISDSPENTGELFF

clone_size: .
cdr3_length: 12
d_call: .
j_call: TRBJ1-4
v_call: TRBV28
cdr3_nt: TGTGCCGCCGGGGCGGGCCCCAAAAAACTGTTTTTT
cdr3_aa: CAAGAGPKKLFF

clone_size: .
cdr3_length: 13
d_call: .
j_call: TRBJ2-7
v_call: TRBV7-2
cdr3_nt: TGTGCCGACCGGACAGACACTTCCTACGAGCAGTACTTC
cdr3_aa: CADRTDTSYEQYF

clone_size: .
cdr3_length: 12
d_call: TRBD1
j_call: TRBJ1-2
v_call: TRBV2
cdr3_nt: TGTGCCAGCCGACAGGGGAACTATGGCTACACCTTC
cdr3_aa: CASRQGNYGYTF

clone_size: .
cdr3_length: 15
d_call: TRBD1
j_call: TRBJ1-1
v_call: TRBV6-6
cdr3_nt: TGTGCCAGCAGCCCCACAGGGGGCGGGAAGACTGAAGCTTTCTTT
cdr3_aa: CASSPTGGGKTEAFF

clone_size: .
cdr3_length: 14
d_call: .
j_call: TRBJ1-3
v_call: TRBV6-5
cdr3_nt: TGTGCCAGCAGTCCACTAGCGGCTGGAAACACCATATATTTT
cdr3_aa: CASSPLAAGNTIYF

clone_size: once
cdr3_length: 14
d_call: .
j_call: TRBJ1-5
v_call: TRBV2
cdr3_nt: TGTGCCAGCGGGAGGGGGGACGTCAATCAGCCCCAGCATTTT
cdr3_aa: CASGRGDVNQPQHF

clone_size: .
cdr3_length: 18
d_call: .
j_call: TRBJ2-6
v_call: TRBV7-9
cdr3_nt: TGTGCCAGCAGCTTAGAGCGGCTAGTTTTCTCTGGGGCCAACGTCCTGACTTTC
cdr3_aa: CASSLERLVFSGANVLTF

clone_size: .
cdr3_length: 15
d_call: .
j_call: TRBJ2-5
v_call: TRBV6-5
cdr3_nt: TGTGCCAGCAGTTACTCGATTAAAGGGTGGGAGACCCAGTACTTC
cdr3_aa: CASSYSIKGWETQYF

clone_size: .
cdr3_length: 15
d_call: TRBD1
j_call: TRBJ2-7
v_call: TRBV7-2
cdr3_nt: TGTGCCAGCAGCTTCGGGACAGGGACACCCTACGAGCAGTACTTC
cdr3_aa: CASSFGTGTPYEQYF

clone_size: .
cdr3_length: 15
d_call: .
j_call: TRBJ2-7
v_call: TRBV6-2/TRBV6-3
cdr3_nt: TGTGCCAGCAGTTACGGGACGGACGTCTCCTACGAGCAGTACTTC
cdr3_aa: CASSYGTDVSYEQYF

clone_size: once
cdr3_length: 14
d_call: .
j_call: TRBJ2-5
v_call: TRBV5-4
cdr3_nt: TGTGCCAGCAGCCACACTCTGGGACAAGAGACCCAGTACTTC
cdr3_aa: CASSHTLGQETQYF

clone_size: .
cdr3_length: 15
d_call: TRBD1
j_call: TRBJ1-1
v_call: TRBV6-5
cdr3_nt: TGTGCCAGCAGCCTCCGCAGGGGGATGAACACTGAAGCTTTCTTT
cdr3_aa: CASSLRRGMNTEAFF

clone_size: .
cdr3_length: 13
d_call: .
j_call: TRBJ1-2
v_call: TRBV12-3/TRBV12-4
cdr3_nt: TGTGCCAGCGCAAGCCCCCCCGTTGAGGGCTACACCTTC
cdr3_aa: CASASPPVEGYTF

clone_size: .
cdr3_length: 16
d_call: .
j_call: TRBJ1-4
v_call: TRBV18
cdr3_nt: TGTGCCAGCTCACCGACAGCTCCTGCAACTAATGAAAAACTGTTTTTT
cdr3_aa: CASSPTAPATNEKLFF

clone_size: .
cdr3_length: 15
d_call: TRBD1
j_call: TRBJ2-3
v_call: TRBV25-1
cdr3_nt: TGTGCCAGCAGCACCCCCGGGACAGGGACAGATACGCAGTATTTT
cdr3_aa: CASSTPGTGTDTQYF